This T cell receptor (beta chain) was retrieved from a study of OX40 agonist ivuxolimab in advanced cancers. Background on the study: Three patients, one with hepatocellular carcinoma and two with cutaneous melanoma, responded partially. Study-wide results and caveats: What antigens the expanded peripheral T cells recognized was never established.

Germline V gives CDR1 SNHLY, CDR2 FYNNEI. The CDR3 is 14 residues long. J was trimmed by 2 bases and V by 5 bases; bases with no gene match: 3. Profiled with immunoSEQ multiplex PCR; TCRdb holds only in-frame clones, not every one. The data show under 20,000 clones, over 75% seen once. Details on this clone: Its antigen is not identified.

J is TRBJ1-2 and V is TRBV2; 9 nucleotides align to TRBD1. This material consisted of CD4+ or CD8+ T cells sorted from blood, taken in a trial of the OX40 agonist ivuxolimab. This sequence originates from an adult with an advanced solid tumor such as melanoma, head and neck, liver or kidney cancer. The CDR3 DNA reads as TGTGCCAGCAGTCCCGGGACAGGGAACTATGGCTACACCTTC. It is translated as CASSPGTGNYGYTF.